The entry below gives a single T cell receptor (beta chain) sequence along with its context. One end of the junction does not line up with germline, which may come from a read error. This CDR3 contains 13 residues. Germline-derived CDR1 and CDR2 are KGHSH and LQKENI. This sample is part of a study of spatial heterogeneity in lung cancer. TCRdb itself ran the 5' RACE reads through MiXCR, one entry per CDR3 protein. The sample has 40,000 or so distinct CDR3 sequences, 6.5% to 8.5% seen once. Regarding time point: sample taken at primary tumor resection. Sequences were derived from PBMCs, sampled at surgery. J is TRBJ1-1 and V is TRBV18; 7 bases line up with TRBD1. The source is a male donor with early-stage non-small cell lung cancer. The CDR3 nucleotides are TGTGCCAGCTCACCAGACAGGGTCGCCGAAGCTCTCTTT. Encoded protein: CASSPDRVAEALF.